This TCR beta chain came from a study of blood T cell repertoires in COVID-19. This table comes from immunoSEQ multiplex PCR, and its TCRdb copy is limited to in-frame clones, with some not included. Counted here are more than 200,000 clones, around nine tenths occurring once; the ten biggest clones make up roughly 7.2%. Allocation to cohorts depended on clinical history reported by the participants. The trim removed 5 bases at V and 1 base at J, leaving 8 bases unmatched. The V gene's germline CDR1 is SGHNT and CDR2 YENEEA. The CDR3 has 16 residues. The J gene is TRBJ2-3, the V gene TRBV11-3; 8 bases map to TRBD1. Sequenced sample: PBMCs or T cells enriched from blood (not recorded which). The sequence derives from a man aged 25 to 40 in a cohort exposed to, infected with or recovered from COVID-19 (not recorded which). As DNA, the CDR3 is TGTGCCAGCAGCAAAACAGGGGGGATGCGCACAGATACGCAGTATTTT. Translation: CASSKTGGMRTDTQYF. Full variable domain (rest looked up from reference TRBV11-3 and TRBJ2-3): EAGVVQSPRYKIIEKKQPVAFWCNPISGHNTLYWYLQNLGQGPELLIRYENEEAVDDSQLPKDRFSAERLKGVDSTLKIQPAELGDSAVYLCASSKTGGMRTDTQYFGPGTRLTVL.